A selection of T cell receptor beta chains follows, all from one sample in a study of T cell responses to AZD1222 COVID-19 vaccine. Generated by immunoSEQ multiplex PCR, the TCRdb table keeps only in-frame clones and is missing some. The sample records around 200,000 clones, around nine tenths being singletons. The sequences come from peripheral blood, collected on day 0 of AZD1222 vaccination. The origin of the receptors is an adult in good health. CDR3s include the opening cysteine and the closing phenylalanine or tryptophan. A D gene is named only where the DNA matches it firmly. The size field is filled for only some rows; it gives once, few, many or a size class.

j_call cdr3_length d_call v_call clone_size cdr3_nt cdr3_aa
TRBJ2-4 14 . TRBV19 . TGTGCCAGTAGTATTCAAGGGCTTGGAAACATTCAGTACTTC CASSIQGLGNIQYF
TRBJ1-4 13 . TRBV6-4 . TGTGCCAGCAGCCGCCAGACGGGAGAAAAACTGTTTTTT CASSRQTGEKLFF
TRBJ2-7 16 TRBD1 TRBV7-8 . TGTGCCAGCAGCTTATTCCCGGGGACAGGCGCCTACGAGCAGTACTTC CASSLFPGTGAYEQYF
TRBJ1-5 17 . TRBV30 . TGTGCCTGGAGTCCCAAGGGGGGTCGTCGGAGCAATCAGCCCCAGCATTTT CAWSPKGGRRSNQPQHF
TRBJ2-3 18 . TRBV28 . TGTGCCAGCAGTGGACTTGGGGGGCGCTCTCTCGGCACAGATACGCAGTATTTT CASSGLGGRSLGTDTQYF
TRBJ1-1 12 . TRBV12-3/TRBV12-4 . TGTGCCAGCAGTTTCGGGGGGAAACGTGCTTTCTTT CASSFGGKRAFF
TRBJ2-1 16 TRBD2 TRBV11-1 . TGTGCCAGCAGCTTAGCTCAGCTAGCGGGTTACAATGAGCAGTTCTTC CASSLAQLAGYNEQFF
TRBJ2-7 13 TRBD2 TRBV30 . TGTGCCTCCAGGACTAGCCTCTCCTACGAGCAGTACTTC CASRTSLSYEQYF
TRBJ1-5 15 TRBD1 TRBV9 . TGTGCCAGCAGCCCAACCGGGGGACAGGGACAGCCCCAGCATTTT CASSPTGGQGQPQHF
TRBJ1-5 12 . TRBV2 . TGTGCCAGCAGTGTGGGGAATCAGCCCCAGCATTTT CASSVGNQPQHF
TRBJ2-4 15 TRBD2 TRBV5-8 . TGTGCCAGCAGCTTGAGAACTAGCGGAAAAAACATTCAGTACTTC CASSLRTSGKNIQYF
TRBJ2-7 13 . TRBV5-1 . TGCGCCAGCAGCTGGGGGGCAGACTACGAGCAGTACTTC CASSWGADYEQYF
TRBJ2-2 17 TRBD2 TRBV7-9 . TGTGCCAGCAGCCCAGCCGCCGGGACTAGCGGGGCCGGGGAGCTGTTTTTT CASSPAAGTSGAGELFF
TRBJ2-3 15 TRBD1 TRBV5-1 . TGCGCCAGCAGCCGGGACAGGGGAGGGGTGGATACGCAGTATTTT CASSRDRGGVDTQYF
TRBJ1-2 15 . TRBV18 once TGTGCCAGCTCACCAGTACAGGACCCTAACTATGGCTACACCTTC CASSPVQDPNYGYTF
TRBJ2-1 14 . TRBV13 . TGTGCCAGCAGCCCCGGGGTAGCCTCTCATGAGCAGTTCTTC CASSPGVASHEQFF
TRBJ2-3 14 . TRBV21-1 once TGTGCCAGCAGCGGGACAGCTGAAACAGATACGCAGTATTTT CASSGTAETDTQYF
TRBJ2-7 15 TRBD1 TRBV28 . TGTGCCAGCAGTTTTTCCGGGACAGGGGAGGACGAGCAGTACTTC CASSFSGTGEDEQYF
TRBJ1-1 13 . TRBV24-1 . TGTGCCACCAGTGATTTTCGGGGGACTGAAGCTTTCTTT CATSDFRGTEAFF
TRBJ2-3 17 TRBD2 TRBV4-2 . TGTGCCAGCAGCCAAGAAGGGCGGGAGGGCCAAACAGATACGCAGTATTTT CASSQEGREGQTDTQYF
TRBJ2-6 18 . TRBV5-1 . TGCGCCAGCAGCTACCGGGAAATATCATCGGTTGGGGCCAACGTCCTGACTTTC CASSYREISSVGANVLTF
TRBJ2-3 15 . TRBV10-3 . TGTGCCATCAGTGCTGTAGCGGAAGGCACAGATACGCAGTATTTT CAISAVAEGTDTQYF
TRBJ2-2 16 . TRBV7-6 few TGTGCCAGCAGCTTACGGCCACGCTCCACCGCCGGGGAGCTGTTTTTT CASSLRPRSTAGELFF
TRBJ1-6 15 TRBD1 TRBV4-1 few TGCGCCAGCAGCCAAGGGGACAGGTCGGGTTCACCCCTCCACTTT CASSQGDRSGSPLHF
TRBJ1-1 16 TRBD1 TRBV15 . TGTGCCACCAGCAGGGTACAGGGGGCCCGGGGAACTGAAGCTTTCTTT CATSRVQGARGTEAFF
TRBJ2-3 10 . TRBV7-8 . TGTGCTCTAGGGGCAGATACGCAGTATTTT CALGADTQYF
TRBJ1-2 14 . TRBV9 . TGTGCCAGCAGCGTAGCAGGGAACATGAATGGCTACACCTTC CASSVAGNMNGYTF
TRBJ1-3 14 TRBD1 TRBV14 . TGTGCCAGCAGCCCCGGACAGGGCGGAAACACCATATATTTT CASSPGQGGNTIYF
TRBJ2-7 14 . TRBV6-5 . TGTGCCAGCAGTTACGACACCCGAAGGCACGAGCAGTACTTC CASSYDTRRHEQYF
TRBJ1-5 14 . TRBV5-1 . TGCGCCAGCAGCTTGGAAGGGGCAGGTCAGCCCCAGCATTTT CASSLEGAGQPQHF
TRBJ2-7 19 . TRBV11-2 . TGTGCCAGCAGCCCAGGGGAGGTGATCGGGACACTGAGCTCCTACGAGCAGTACTTC CASSPGEVIGTLSSYEQYF
TRBJ2-2 15 TRBD1 TRBV10-3 . TGTGCCATCAGTCGAGGACAGGGGAACACCGGGGAGCTGTTTTTT CAISRGQGNTGELFF
TRBJ1-1 18 . TRBV27 . TGTGCCAGCAGTCCCCTGGGGGTGGCGTGGGGGCAACGGACTGAAGCTTTCTTT CASSPLGVAWGQRTEAFF
TRBJ2-3 15 TRBD2 TRBV27 . TGTGCCAGCAGTCCCGGACTAGCGAACACAGATACGCAGTATTTT CASSPGLANTDTQYF
TRBJ2-7 16 TRBD2 TRBV5-4 . TGTGCCAGCAGCCCCACCGGACTAGCGGGGACCTACGAGCAGTACTTC CASSPTGLAGTYEQYF
TRBJ1-5 15 . TRBV28 . TGTGCCAGCAGTTTAGGAAGATTGACCAATCAGCCCCAGCATTTT CASSLGRLTNQPQHF
TRBJ1-2 16 . TRBV7-2 . TGTGCCAGCAGCTTAGAAGTCAGGGGCCTGTACTATGGCTACACCTTC CASSLEVRGLYYGYTF
TRBJ2-1 18 TRBD2 TRBV9 . TGTGCCAGCAGCGGGATGGGGACTAGCGGGAGTATGAGGAATGAGCAGTTCTTC CASSGMGTSGSMRNEQFF
TRBJ1-5 15 . TRBV28 . TGTGCCAGCAGTTTAGACCCGGGACCCAATCAGCCCCAGCATTTT CASSLDPGPNQPQHF
TRBJ1-2 15 TRBD1 TRBV19 . TGTGCCAGTAGCTGGGGACAGGGTGGTTTGAGTGACTACACCTTC CASSWGQGGLSDYTF
TRBJ1-4 13 . TRBV5-1 few TGCGCCAGCAGGCAGAGCAATAATGAAAAACTGTTTTTT CASRQSNNEKLFF
TRBJ2-2 14 . TRBV6-5 . TGTGCCAGCAGCCCCGGGCAGGGGACCGGGGAGCTGTTTTTT CASSPGQGTGELFF
TRBJ1-1 13 . TRBV4-3 once TGCGCCAGCAGTCGCACCCTGAACACTGAAGCTTTCTTT CASSRTLNTEAFF
TRBJ1-6 15 TRBD1 TRBV7-3 . TGTGCCAGCAGCTTACGACAGGGGGAGAATTCACCCCTCCACTTT CASSLRQGENSPLHF
TRBJ2-1 16 . TRBV10-3 . TGTGCCATCAGCGGAGCGGAGGAAAGCTCCTACAATGAGCAGTTCTTC CAISGAEESSYNEQFF
TRBJ2-7 12 . TRBV18 . TGTGCCAGCTCCCCAGGGGGAGGCGAGCAGTACTTC CASSPGGGEQYF
TRBJ1-5 15 TRBD1 TRBV6-5 . TGTGCCAGCAGTGACTCCGGGACAGGGGATCAGCCCCAGCATTTT CASSDSGTGDQPQHF
TRBJ1-2 14 TRBD1 TRBV19 . TGTGCCAGTAGGAGACAGGGGGATAACTATGGCTACACCTTC CASRRQGDNYGYTF
TRBJ1-1 11 . TRBV6-5 . TGTGCTGTACAGGGGAACACTGAAGCTTTCTTT CAVQGNTEAFF
TRBJ1-5 14 . TRBV7-2 once TGTGCCAGCAGCTTCCGGGGGGGTGGTCAGCCCCAGCATTTT CASSFRGGGQPQHF
TRBJ2-3 11 . TRBV29-1 . TGCAGCCAGGAGAGGGGGAATACGCAGTATTTT CSQERGNTQYF
TRBJ1-1 14 . TRBV5-1 . TGCGCCAGCAGCTCCCGGACGTTTACCACTGAAGCTTTCTTT CASSSRTFTTEAFF
TRBJ2-3 15 TRBD1 TRBV19 . TGTGCCAGTAGTGCGGCGGGACAGGGAGGGGATACGCAGTATTTT CASSAAGQGGDTQYF
TRBJ1-1 14 . TRBV19 . TGTGCCAGTAGTATTCTACAGGTCCACACTGAAGCTTTCTTT CASSILQVHTEAFF
TRBJ2-2 15 . TRBV30 . TGTGCCTGGGGGAGAAACGACAGGAACACCGGGGAGCTGTTTTTT CAWGRNDRNTGELFF